This entry is about one TCR beta chain. Its specificity is unknown. MiXCR, applied by TCRdb to the RACE reads, yields one record per CDR3 protein. Among approximately 57,000 distinct CDR3 sequences, 8% to 10% were seen once, and the ten largest hold 9.6%. The data belong to a study of human T cells and chemical hapten exposure. The sample's time point: pre-sensitization, week 0. Treatment here: therapeutic diphenylcyclopropenone sensitization with weekly scalp DPC. The CDR3 runs 12 residues. Per the germline V gene, CDR1 is MNHEY and CDR2 is SMNVEV (reference sequence). V was cut by 4 bases and J by 14 bases, with 15 bases left in between. Study-wide results and limits: Compared to controls, expanded TCRs made significantly more large clusters of similar CDR3s.

The TCR was taken from a middle-aged man with alopecia areata. Some clones in this sample may be carry-over from other donors' samples. The chain uses TRBV27 and TRBJ2-1; possible D gene TRBD2, 6 bases. Sample: whole blood, taken in connection with sensitization to the hapten diphenylcyclopropenone (DPC). The chain's CDR3 is CASSYTGLVEFF. DNA for the CDR3: TGTGCCAGCAGTTACACGGGACTGGTGGAGTTCTTC.